The 2 T cell receptor beta chains listed next were all sequenced from one sample in a study of blood T cell repertoires in COVID-19. Produced via immunoSEQ multiplex PCR; TCRdb's table is partial and in-frame only. The sample yields roughly 150,000 clones, around 90% seen once. Sequencing was done on a sample of peripheral blood. These TCRs come from a man aged 55 to 70 with acute or convalescent COVID-19.

The gene calls are TRBV29-1 and TRBJ1-1; TRBD1 aligns across 7 bases. Germline V lookup: CDR1 SQVTM, CDR2 ANQGSEA. This CDR3 spans 13 amino acids. The V and J ends lost 6 bases and 2 bases, in that order; junction bases with no gene match: 6. CDR3 DNA sequence: TGCAGCGTAGCCGGGACAGTTAACACTGAAGCTTTCTTT. Translation gives CSVAGTVNTEAFF.

The chain has TRBV4-1 and TRBJ2-2; possible D gene TRBD2, 5 bases. CDR1 is MGHRA, CDR2 YSYEKL, per germline. V was cut by 5 bases and J by 0 bases, with 10 bases left in between. The CDR3 runs to 15 residues. CDR3 in amino acids: CASSSPGTNTGELFF. The CDR3 bases are TGCGCCAGCAGCTCACCCGGGACGAACACCGGGGAGCTGTTTTTT.